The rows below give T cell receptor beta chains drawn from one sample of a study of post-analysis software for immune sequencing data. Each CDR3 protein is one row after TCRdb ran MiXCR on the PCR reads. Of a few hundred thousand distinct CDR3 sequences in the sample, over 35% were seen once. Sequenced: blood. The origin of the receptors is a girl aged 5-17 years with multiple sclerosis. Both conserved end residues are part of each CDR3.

CASPPGQGLEQFF	TRBV2	TRBJ2-1
CASSSGQQHGYTF	TRBV28	TRBJ1-2
CAILDGGREGGYTF	TRBV28	TRBJ1-2
CSAETWEGDYNEQFF	TRBV20-1	TRBJ2-1
CASTSSMNTEAFF	TRBV12-3/TRBV12-4	TRBJ1-1
CTVHSGRTDTQYF	TRBV29-1	TRBJ2-3
CASSLHPDRVNYGYTF	TRBV7-2	TRBJ1-2
CSVGSEYYGYTF	TRBV29-1	TRBJ1-2
CASSLLYGQQETQYF	TRBV27	TRBJ2-5
CASSPPGLAVLEQFF	TRBV5-1	TRBJ2-1
CSVEGTGSGANVLTF	TRBV29-1	TRBJ2-6
CSAWENSYNEQFF	TRBV29-1	TRBJ2-1
CACSEVGREGLNEQYF	TRBV2	TRBJ2-7
CASSSSGQGDYGYTF	TRBV5-1	TRBJ1-2
CSVDEETQYF	TRBV29-1	TRBJ2-5
CATSRDMEKSYGYTF	TRBV15	TRBJ1-2
CATSRGGDRAYKQYF	TRBV15	TRBJ2-5
CATSRVREWSNEQFF	TRBV15	TRBJ2-1
CASSLGGQGRLTDTQYF	TRBV7-9	TRBJ2-3
CAISEQGNTEAFF	TRBV10-3	TRBJ1-1
CAISDTWTGFTYEQYF	TRBV10-3	TRBJ2-7
CASSFSRRGTEAFF	TRBV14	TRBJ1-1
CASSSDRAGIQYF	TRBV7-9	TRBJ2-4
CSAGDLAGSSYNEQFF	TRBV20-1	TRBJ2-1
CASSFGTGGNTEAFF	TRBV12-3/TRBV12-4	TRBJ1-1
CASSARGQPYYNEQFF	TRBV9	TRBJ2-1
CASGAQRDSSYNEQFF	TRBV7-8	TRBJ2-1
CASSHEQDYTTFNTEAFF	TRBV5-1	TRBJ1-1
CASSQLTEAFF	TRBV3-1	TRBJ1-1
CASSSGQGYSYEQYF	TRBV12-3/TRBV12-4	TRBJ2-7
CASSLATGGFTDTQYF	TRBV11-2	TRBJ2-3
CSARGTVAKNIQYF	TRBV20-1	TRBJ2-4
CSASQTGGSSCEQYF	TRBV20-1	-
CASSPRQVETQYF	TRBV7-6	TRBJ2-5
CSVMTSGRGNEQFF	TRBV29-1	TRBJ2-1
CSVGGTGQLRKTQYF	TRBV29-1	TRBJ2-5
CSVSRQGIFYGYTF	TRBV20-1	TRBJ1-2
CASSQSQAGYEQYF	TRBV3-1	-
CASSLSSGTQYF	TRBV12-3/TRBV12-4	TRBJ2-5
CSAKTEETQYF	TRBV20-1	-
CAGSWPGSGTEAFF	TRBV7-9	TRBJ1-1
CASSKQGSYSEQFF	TRBV5-1	TRBJ2-1
CASSIGTGGLTDTQYF	TRBV5-6	TRBJ2-3
CASSQDPNSGAYYEQYF	TRBV4-1	TRBJ2-7
CASSQEMNTEAFF	TRBV5-1	TRBJ1-1
CASRLPGLAGSNEQFF	TRBV28	TRBJ2-1
CASSHGTNWNEQFF	TRBV3-1	TRBJ2-1
CASSLVGTAETQYF	TRBV7-2	TRBJ2-5
CASSPAPLGGQYEQYF	TRBV7-2	TRBJ2-7
CASSSLGGDTQYF	TRBV7-3	TRBJ2-3
CASSLRGGGHEQYF	TRBV7-2	-
CASSRSGTSGRARYQSSYNEQFF	TRBV14	TRBJ2-1
CASSEYISGLAGSYNEQFF	TRBV25-1	TRBJ2-1
CASSLGDRLNYEQYF	TRBV5-1	TRBJ2-7
CSASGERETQYF	TRBV20-1	TRBJ2-5